This T cell receptor beta chain appears in the sequencing data of a study of blood T cell repertoires in COVID-19. The CDR3 contains 13 residues. V was clipped by 6 bases and J by 4 bases; unmatched bases: 5. Germline V CDR1 and CDR2: MNHEY, SVGAGI. This clone appeared a single time. Profiled with immunoSEQ multiplex PCR; TCRdb holds only in-frame clones, not every one. The data show 350,000 or so clones, almost 90% seen once. The chain has TRBV6-5 and TRBJ1-1; 7 bases fit TRBD1. Sequencing was done on a sample of PBMCs or T cells enriched from blood (not recorded which). The origin of this receptor is a woman between 25 and 40 years old who had been exposed to COVID-19. The CDR3: CASSRQGITEAFF. For the CDR3, the DNA is TGTGCCAGCAGCCGACAGGGAATCACTGAAGCTTTCTTT.